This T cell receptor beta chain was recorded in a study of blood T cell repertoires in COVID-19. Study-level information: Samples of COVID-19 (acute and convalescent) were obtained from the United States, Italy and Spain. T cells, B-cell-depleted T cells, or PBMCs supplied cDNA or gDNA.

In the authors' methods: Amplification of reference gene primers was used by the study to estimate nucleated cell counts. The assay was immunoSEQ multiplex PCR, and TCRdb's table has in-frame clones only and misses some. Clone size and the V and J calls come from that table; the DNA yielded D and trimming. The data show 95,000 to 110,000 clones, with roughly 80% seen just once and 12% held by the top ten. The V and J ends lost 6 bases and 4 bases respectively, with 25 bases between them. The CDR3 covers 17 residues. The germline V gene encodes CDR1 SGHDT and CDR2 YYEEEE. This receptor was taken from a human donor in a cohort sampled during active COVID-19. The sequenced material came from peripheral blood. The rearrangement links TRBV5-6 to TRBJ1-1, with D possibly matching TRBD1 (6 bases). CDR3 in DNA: TGTGCCAGCACCTCTCTTAGGGGGGGCCAGTTTGGCACTGAAGCTTTCTTT. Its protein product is CASTSLRGGQFGTEAFF.